A selection of T cell receptor beta chains follows, all from one sample in a study of T cell repertoires in cytomegalovirus infection. TCRdb itself ran the reads through MiXCR, one entry per CDR3 protein. The sample gives about 740,000 distinct CDR3 sequences, roughly 36% of which show up once; under 3.5% is in the top ten. Sequenced sample: PBMCs. All receptors come from a human donor in good health (CMV status not recorded). Some clones in this sample may be carry-over from other donors' samples. CDR3s include the opening cysteine and the closing phenylalanine or tryptophan. D genes are given only for firm matches. Expanded clones are given a class, and other clones once, few, many or no size at all.

D: NA
V: TRBV5-4
J: TRBJ2-2
size: NA
CDR3: CASSLVAGSGELFF
DNA: TGTGCCAGCAGCTTGGTGGCGGGTAGCGGGGAGCTGTTTTTT

D: NA
V: TRBV6-5
J: TRBJ2-1
size: few
CDR3: CASSYGQATEQFF
DNA: TGTGCCAGCAGTTACGGGCAGGCCACTGAGCAGTTCTTC

D: NA
V: TRBV10-3
J: TRBJ2-5
size: NA
CDR3: CAISELQGGKETHYF
DNA: TGTGCCATCAGTGAGCTGCAGGGGGGTAAAGAGACCCATTACTTC

D: TRBD1
V: TRBV5-8
J: TRBJ2-2
size: NA
CDR3: CASSLDRASTGELFF
DNA: TGTGCCAGCAGTCTGGACAGGGCGAGCACCGGGGAGCTGTTTTTT

D: NA
V: TRBV12-3/TRBV12-4
J: TRBJ2-7
size: NA
CDR3: CASSFYTYEQYF
DNA: TGTGCCAGCAGTTTTTACACCTACGAGCAGTACTTC

D: NA
V: TRBV12-3/TRBV12-4
J: TRBJ2-5
size: few
CDR3: CASSLFRETQYF
DNA: TGTGCCAGCAGTTTATTCCGGGAGACCCAGTACTTC

D: NA
V: TRBV28
J: TRBJ1-3
size: few
CDR3: CASSLVSLRNTIYF
DNA: TGTGCCAGCAGTTTAGTCAGTCTGCGAAACACCATATATTTT

D: NA
V: TRBV28
J: TRBJ2-7
size: few
CDR3: CASRRSGTYEQYF
DNA: TGTGCCAGCCGCAGGTCAGGGACCTACGAGCAGTACTTC

D: NA
V: TRBV6-1
J: TRBJ1-5
size: NA
CDR3: CASSEGGSDQPQHF
DNA: TGTGCCAGCAGTGAAGGTGGGTCTGACCAGCCCCAGCATTTT

D: NA
V: TRBV10-3
J: TRBJ2-1
size: NA
CDR3: CAIIPAGGRLSSYNEQFF
DNA: TGTGCCATCATCCCCGCTGGCGGTCGACTCAGCTCCTACAATGAGCAGTTCTTC

D: NA
V: TRBV7-2
J: TRBJ1-2
size: few
CDR3: CASSHWLGPRGGYTF
DNA: TGTGCCAGCAGCCATTGGCTTGGGCCGAGGGGCGGCTACACCTTC

D: NA
V: TRBV6-6
J: TRBJ1-1
size: once
CDR3: CASSVGPAAEAFF
DNA: TGTGCCAGCAGTGTAGGCCCTGCAGCTGAAGCTTTCTTT

D: NA
V: TRBV7-2
J: TRBJ1-1
size: many
CDR3: CASSSPGGADTEAFF
DNA: TGTGCCAGCAGCTCTCCAGGAGGGGCCGACACTGAAGCTTTCTTT

D: NA
V: TRBV5-4
J: TRBJ1-2
size: once
CDR3: CASSLPRTNYGYTF
DNA: TGTGCCAGCAGCTTGCCGAGGACTAACTATGGCTACACCTTC

D: NA
V: TRBV7-6
J: TRBJ1-4
size: NA
CDR3: CASSLRGPGNEKLFF
DNA: TGTGCCAGCAGCTTACGGGGACCTGGTAATGAAAAACTGTTTTTT

D: NA
V: TRBV11-2
J: TRBJ2-7
size: NA
CDR3: CASSLDYGYEQYF
DNA: TGTGCCAGCAGCTTAGATTACGGTTACGAGCAGTACTTC

D: NA
V: TRBV7-2
J: TRBJ2-7
size: many
CDR3: CASSRSIASYEQYF
DNA: TGTGCCAGCAGTCGATCAATCGCCTCCTACGAGCAGTACTTC

D: TRBD2
V: TRBV6-2/TRBV6-3
J: TRBJ2-1
size: NA
CDR3: CASSSFRRGRTYNEQFF
DNA: TGTGCCAGCAGTTCATTCCGGCGCGGGAGGACCTACAATGAGCAGTTCTTC

D: TRBD1
V: TRBV19
J: TRBJ2-7
size: NA
CDR3: CATRQGPEQYF
DNA: TGTGCCACCAGACAGGGACCCGAGCAGTACTTC

D: NA
V: TRBV11-3
J: TRBJ2-3
size: many
CDR3: CASSLGRSLRDTQYF
DNA: TGTGCCAGCAGCTTGGGGCGGAGCTTGAGGGATACGCAGTATTTT

D: TRBD2
V: TRBV19
J: TRBJ2-4
size: few
CDR3: CASSLAGGAKNIQYF
DNA: TGTGCCAGTAGTCTAGCGGGAGGAGCCAAAAACATTCAGTACTTC

D: NA
V: TRBV12-3/TRBV12-4
J: TRBJ2-3
size: NA
CDR3: CASSRDTGQTDTQYF
DNA: TGTGCCAGCAGCCGGGACACCGGCCAAACAGATACGCAGTATTTT

D: TRBD1
V: TRBV27
J: TRBJ2-7
size: NA
CDR3: CASSIDRVGAYEQYF
DNA: TGTGCCAGCAGTATCGACAGGGTGGGCGCCTACGAGCAGTACTTC

D: NA
V: TRBV25-1
J: TRBJ1-1
size: few
CDR3: CASSEYIDREAFF
DNA: TGTGCCAGCAGTGAATATATCGACAGAGAAGCTTTCTTT